This TCR beta chain came from a study of control samples from healthy donors and cancer patients (TCRdb year 2020). Of note for this clone: The antigen it recognizes is unknown. It has no much larger one-base neighbor in the sample; base qualities were not kept.

Library generation was performed with the immunoSEQ multiplex PCR assay. In its TCRdb copy, this immuneACCESS table keeps in-frame sequences only and misses some clones. Where compared with another copy, unresolved V genes explain less than half of these, and the others have no known cause. The table for this sample lists 100,000 to 150,000 clones; approximately 90% of them were counted only once. 8.6% of the sample belongs to the ten largest clones. The receptor was isolated from a man younger than 35 in good health. The sample consisted of blood.

The DNA reads TGTGCCAGTACCCTCGGGATACCGGGACAGGGGGATGGCTACACCTTC. This yields the protein CASTLGIPGQGDGYTF. Rearrangement joined TRBV19 to TRBJ1-2, and 11 bases in between align with TRBD1. According to the germline V gene (reference sequence), CDR1 reads LNHDA and CDR2 reads SQIVND. Trimming leaves V shorter by 7 bases and J shorter by 6 bases, with the junction holding 13 bases beyond the gene matches. Including cysteine and phenylalanine, the CDR3 has 16 amino acids. Of all the DNA, just the CDR3 is kept, 48 bases in frame from base 1.